The clone carrying this TCR beta chain was observed at least ten times. Its antigen is undetermined. These data originate in a study of blood T cells in healthy people across ages. A second PCR of 7 to 11 cycles used a sample-barcoded 5' primer and a J-beta primer mix. TCRdb used MiXCR to reprocess the 5' RACE reads, holding one entry per CDR3 protein. The sample lists around 1,700,000 distinct CDR3 sequences; about 28% were seen once. The V end lost 4 bases, the J end lost 2 bases, and 6 bases lay between the germline ends. There are 12 residues in the CDR3. The germline V gene has CDR1 SNHLY and CDR2 FYNNEI. Study findings and constraints: Total diversity from one million sequenced T cells was likely underestimated.

Source material: blood. The chain is built from TRBV2 and TRBJ2-7; D call uncertain. This sequence was found in a woman younger than 45 in good health. CDR3 loop: CASSANTYEQYF. CDR3 DNA: TGTGCCAGCAGTGCCAACACCTACGAGCAGTACTTC. The full variable domain, with the rest looked up from reference TRBV2 and TRBJ2-7, is EPEVTQTPSHQVTQMGQEVILRCVPISNHLYFYWYRQILGQKVEFLVSFYNNEISEKSEIFDDQFSVERPDGSNFTLKIRSTKLEDSAMYFCASSANTYEQYFGPGTRLTVT.